Each of the 10 T cell receptor beta chains below was sequenced from the same sample in a study of PD-1 blockade in classical Hodgkin lymphoma. The method was immunoSEQ multiplex PCR; TCRdb's version includes in-frame clones alone and lacks a portion of them. The sample holds around 7,500 clones; about 76% are singletons and the top ten take 30% to 40%. Patients all relapsed after autologous stem cell transplantation, and there was variation in brentuximab vedotin exposure. The sequencing used peripheral blood mononuclear cells (PBMCs), collected before the second cycle of nivolumab. These TCRs come from a human donor with classical Hodgkin lymphoma.

The genes are TRBV7-6 and TRBJ2-3, with 8 positions matching TRBD2. CDR1 is SGHVS and CDR2 is FNYEAQ in the germline V gene. The CDR3 totals 16 residues. V shed 0 bases, J shed 4 bases, and the junction held 6 bases outside the gene matches. Here the CDR3 DNA reads TGTGCCAGCAGCTTAGCGATGGGACTAGATGCAGATACGCAGTATTTT. This encodes CASSLAMGLDADTQYF.

This clone was seen once. The chain couples TRBV29-1 to TRBJ1-1; TRBD1 might be the D (6 bases). Trimming cost V 5 bases and J 4 bases, with 20 bases left between them. CDR1 is SQVTM and CDR2 is ANQGSEA in the germline V gene. This CDR3 region has 15 residues. CDR3 nucleotide sequence: TGCAGCGTTTTAAACCCCCGGGCAGGGGCCACTGAAGCTTTCTTT. Translation: CSVLNPRAGATEAFF.

The chain has TRBV19 and TRBJ2-1; no reliable D call. CDR3 size: 17 residues. The germline V and J ends were trimmed by 3 bases and 0 bases, with 15 bases remaining between them. The germline gives CDR1 LNHDA, CDR2 SQIVND (reference sequence). Here the CDR3 DNA reads TGTGCCAGTAGTATGATAGTGGGCGCTAGCTCCTACAATGAGCAGTTCTTC. Its protein is CASSMIVGASSYNEQFF.

The V gene is TRBV5-4, the J gene TRBJ2-1; 7 bases agree with TRBD1. The V gene's germline CDR1 is SGHNT and CDR2 YYREEE (reference sequence). The CDR3 length is 15 residues. V trimming: 3 bases; J trimming: 3 bases; junction bases outside the gene matches: 6. CDR3 nucleotides: TGTGCCAGCAGCTGGGACAGCTCATACTACAATGAGCAGTTCTTC. Its protein product is CASSWDSSYYNEQFF. Using reference TRBV5-4 and TRBJ2-1 for the parts outside the CDR3, the full variable domain is ETGVTQSPTHLIKTRGQQVTLRCSSQSGHNTVSWYQQALGQGPQFIFQYYREEENGRGNFPPRFSGLQFPNYSSELNVNALELDDSALYLCASSWDSSYYNEQFFGPGTRLTVL.

The J gene is TRBJ2-3, the V gene TRBV10-1; the match to TRBD2 covers 8 bases. The V and J ends lost 2 bases and 0 bases, in that order; junction bases with no gene match: 7. The CDR3 is 17 amino acids. Germline V CDR1 and CDR2: WNHNN, SYGVQD (reference sequence). The CDR3 protein is CASSERITSGSTDTQYF. The CDR3 DNA reads as TGCGCCAGCAGTGAGCGGATAACTAGCGGAAGCACAGATACGCAGTATTTT.

This clone was picked up a small number of times. CDR3 region: CASSERTRDYNEQFF. For the CDR3, the DNA is TGTGCCAGCAGTGAAAGGACACGGGATTACAATGAGCAGTTCTTC. The chain recombines TRBV6-1 with TRBJ2-1; D may correspond to TRBD1 or TRBD2 (5 bases each). Germline V gene lookup returns CDR1 MNHNS and CDR2 SASEGT. The CDR3 extends over 15 amino acids. Deletions cut 2 bases from V and 4 bases from J, with 12 bases between.

The chain carries TRBV28 and TRBJ1-1, with no clear D. Trimming took off 3 bases at V and 6 bases at J, with 35 bases between the two ends. CDR3 length: 21 amino acids. CDR1 is MDHEN and CDR2 is SYDVKM in the germline V gene. CDR3 loop: CASSFSLLNPALIIKEPEAFF. CDR3 nucleotides: TGTGCCAGCAGTTTTTCCCTCCTTAACCCGGCTCTCATCATAAAGGAACCTGAAGCTTTCTTT.

This clone has just one count. This rearrangement joins TRBV5-4 to TRBJ1-2, with D tentatively TRBD1 (5 bases). This CDR3 has 14 residues. V was pared by 5 bases and J by 8 bases, with 19 bases between. The V gene's germline CDR1 is SGHNT and CDR2 YYREEE (reference sequence). The CDR3 bases are TGTGCCAGCAGGGAAGACAGCCCCGGGATCGGCTACACCTTC. It translates to CASREDSPGIGYTF.

Only a few counts were recorded for this clone. V and J are TRBV19 and TRBJ2-1; TRBD2 matches 12 bases. The CDR3 contains 17 residues. V gave up 6 bases and J gave up 6 bases; unmatched junction bases: 12. Per germline, CDR1 LNHDA and CDR2 SQIVND (reference sequence). DNA for the CDR3: TGTGCCAGTAGGGGACTAGCGGGCTCCTTTGGGGCCAATGAGCAGTTCTTC. Translation: CASRGLAGSFGANEQFF. Drawing the rest from reference TRBV19 and TRBJ2-1, the complete variable domain is DGGITQSPKYLFRKEGQNVTLSCEQNLNHDAMYWYRQDPGQGLRLIYYSQIVNDFQKGDIAEGYSVSREKKESFPLTVTSAQKNPTAFYLCASRGLAGSFGANEQFFGPGTRLTVL.

The V and J genes are TRBV28 and TRBJ2-7, with 10 bases aligning to TRBD1. V lost 3 bases and J lost 2; bases outside the gene matches: 1. The germline CDR1 and CDR2 sequences are MDHEN and SYDVKM. The CDR3 is 14 amino acids. CDR3: CASSFGTGAYEQYF. The CDR3 bases are TGTGCCAGCAGTTTTGGGACAGGGGCCTACGAGCAGTACTTC.